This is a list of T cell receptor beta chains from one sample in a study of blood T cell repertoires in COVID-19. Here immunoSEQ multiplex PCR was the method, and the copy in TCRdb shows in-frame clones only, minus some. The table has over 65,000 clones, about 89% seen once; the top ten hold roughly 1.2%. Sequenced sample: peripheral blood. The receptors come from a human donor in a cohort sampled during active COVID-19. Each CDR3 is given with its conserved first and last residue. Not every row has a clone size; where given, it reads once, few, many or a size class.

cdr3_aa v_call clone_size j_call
CASSLTYGYTF TRBV28 . TRBJ1-2
CASSKPPGQGVGPYEQYF TRBV21-1 few TRBJ2-7
CASSLGGENEQFF TRBV7-2 few TRBJ2-1
CASSFSSFSVGELFF TRBV28 . TRBJ2-2
CASSFAPTGLGDYGYTF TRBV28 . TRBJ1-2
CASSRLTGAFGNTIYF TRBV7-9 . TRBJ1-3
CASTGDTLGDQPQHF TRBV6-5 . TRBJ1-5
CASSLRTSGRATDTQYF TRBV7-2 . TRBJ2-3
CASSPRQGGETQYF TRBV6-6 . TRBJ2-5
CASSLGREADTQYF TRBV11-2 . TRBJ2-3
CAREKGRGMNTEAFF TRBV19 . TRBJ1-1
CASSLVAEYTGELFF TRBV7-7 . TRBJ2-2
CASSEPGQGTDTQYF TRBV9 . TRBJ2-3
CAWRSFYTGTDTQYF TRBV30 . TRBJ2-3
CARGTANTEAFF TRBV27 . TRBJ1-1
CASSLDPGTGGGGYTF TRBV7-6 . TRBJ1-2
CASKRTGGWEETQYF TRBV19 . TRBJ2-5
CASRDQATTSNERLFF TRBV10-2 . TRBJ1-4
CASSSSTSGRSEQYF TRBV5-1 . TRBJ2-7
CATSDSGQGLFNEQFF TRBV24-1 . TRBJ2-1
CASSPTGSRRNEQFF TRBV28 . TRBJ2-1
CASSQGTGATGELFF TRBV7-9 . TRBJ2-2
CASSLGSLRNTIYF TRBV13 . TRBJ1-3
CASSLAREERAFF TRBV5-4 . TRBJ1-1
CASSKTSGSTDTQYF TRBV7-6 . TRBJ2-3
CASSPPGAVKNTEAFF TRBV19 . TRBJ1-1
CASSPQGGLPSEQYF TRBV5-6 . TRBJ2-7
CASSSPGQGIYEQYF TRBV7-2 few TRBJ2-7
CASSLTTGQSSYEQYF TRBV7-8 . TRBJ2-7
CASSSLGDGTYNEQFF TRBV5-6 . TRBJ2-1
CASRNRQGEFVATEAFF TRBV2 . TRBJ1-1
CASSFQTGGLGELFF TRBV27 . TRBJ2-2
CASSLEGESDTGELFF TRBV5-1 . TRBJ2-2
CASSANLNTGELFF TRBV9 . TRBJ2-2
CASSDGDRVGAYEQYF TRBV18 . TRBJ2-7
CASSVDPGGGYTF TRBV9 . TRBJ1-2
CASSFDGRGSYNEQFF TRBV5-1 . TRBJ2-1
CASNPGRETQYF TRBV11-2 . TRBJ2-5
CASSFGTSGRNNPYEQYF TRBV5-5 once TRBJ2-7
CASSPDRGSENSNQPQHF TRBV5-1 . TRBJ1-5
CASRLQADEQYF TRBV5-5 few TRBJ2-7
CASSPGTGAFETQYF TRBV11-3 . TRBJ2-5
CASSAEDYTDTQYF TRBV9 . TRBJ2-3
CASSSRGQGGTEAFF TRBV6-6 . TRBJ1-1